Listed here are 23 T cell receptor beta chains from one sample, sequenced in a study of tumor-infiltrating lymphocytes in primary liver carcinoma (dated by TCRdb to the late 2010s). The instrument was an Illumina HiSeq 2500. TCRbeta-specific cDNA was reverse-transcribed from approximately 0.5 ug total RNA using a constant-region primer and ProtoScript II reverse transcriptase. The TCRbeta libraries were prepared through three rounds of nested multiplex PCR following a slightly modified ARM-PCR procedure. Multiplex TRBV1-TRBV30 forward primers and a Cbeta reverse primer were used in the first two PCR rounds, each of which was run for around 10 cycles. In-frame beta chains were kept once TCRdb had trimmed the public reads at Q25 with fastp and called clones with MiXCR. Merged by CDR3 protein, the rows form single entries marked with the most common genes and DNA. This sample holds approximately 99,000 distinct CDR3 sequences; almost 70% were observed only once. Over 9% of the sample rests with the top ten.

Without any cell sorting, total RNA and DNA were extracted together from around 20-30 mg of bulk tissue using the AllPrep DNA/RNA mini kit. Sample: liver tumor tissue from sampling region 5. Per the publication, the cell subset or site label means: tumor region T5, tumor centre. The receptors derive from a woman aged 55-70 years with primary liver carcinoma and hepatitis B virus infection.

For this clonotype: A much larger clone sits a single nucleotide away, making a read error possible. This chain uses TRBV5-1 with TRBJ1-2, with unresolved D. This CDR3 is 14 amino acids long. Germline-derived CDR1 and CDR2 are SGHRS and YFSETQ. CDR3: CASGLDQAPYGYTF. The CDR3 DNA reads TGCGCCAGCGGCTTGGATCAGGCACCATATGGCTACACCTTC.

On this clonotype: Because it lacks the conserved phenylalanine or tryptophan at the end, this CDR3 is likely a read error. CDR3 amino acids: CASSSPTGRPRGNIIYL. The CDR3 DNA reads as TGTGCCAGCAGCTCGCCCACAGGGAGACCTCGGGGGAACATCATATATCTT. The chain has TRBV12-3 or TRBV12-4 and TRBJ1-3; a possible D gene is TRBD1 (6 bases). The CDR3 has 17 residues.

A remark on this clonotype: The junction does not match germline at one end; this may be a read error. The J gene is TRBJ2-7, the V gene TRBV11-2; D gene ambiguous. CDR1 and CDR2 from the germline V gene are SGHAT and FQNNGV. The CDR3 runs to 15 residues. The CDR3 protein is CSSSFGDSQNYEQYF. In nucleotides, the CDR3 is TGTTCCAGCAGCTTCGGTGATTCCCAAAACTACGAGCAGTACTTC. The whole variable domain, remainder taken from reference TRBV11-2 and TRBJ2-7, is EAGVAQSPRYKIIEKRQSVAFWCNPISGHATLYWYQQILGQGPKLLIQFQNNGVVDDSQLPKDRFSAERLKGVDSTLKIQPAKLEDSAVYLCSSSFGDSQNYEQYFGPGTRLTVT.

V is TRBV2 and J is TRBJ2-1; 8 positions match TRBD2. The germline V gene has CDR1 SNHLY and CDR2 FYNNEI. The length of the CDR3 is 15 residues. The junction had 8 bases not matched to a gene; V was cut back by 6 bases and J by 4 bases. The CDR3 bases are TGTGCCAGCAGGAAAACTAGCGGAATTTACAATGAGCAGTTCTTC. It specifies CASRKTSGIYNEQFF.

On this clonotype itself: The CDR3 ends on some other residue instead of the conserved phenylalanine or tryptophan, so this is likely a read error. The CDR3 bases are TGTGCCAGCCATCGGGACAGGGTCGACACCGGGGAGCTGTTTCTT. This translates into CASHRDRVDTGELFL. This rearrangement joins TRBV6-1 to TRBJ2-2; 9 nucleotides agree with TRBD1. Unmatched junction bases numbered 7, after V lost 8 bases and J lost 3 bases. CDR3 length: 15 residues. Germline CDR1 MNHNS, CDR2 SASEGT.

Regarding this clonotype: Because it lacks the conserved phenylalanine or tryptophan at the end, this CDR3 is likely a read error. The chain is built from TRBV5-6 and TRBJ2-7; tentative D call: TRBD2 (6 bases). This CDR3 is 13 amino acids long. CDR1 and CDR2 from the germline V gene are SGHDT and YYEEEE. V was clipped by 5 bases and J by 7 bases, with 16 bases between them. The CDR3 nucleotides are TGTGCCAGCAGGAACTCGGACTATTCGGAGCAGTACTCG. Its translation: CASRNSDYSEQYS.

Of note for this clonotype: The conserved phenylalanine or tryptophan is not found at the CDR3 terminus, so this likely reflects a read error. The chain's CDR3 is CASSSPGGEETQYL. The CDR3 DNA reads TGTGCCAGCAGCTCCCCAGGGGGAGAAGAGACGCAGTACCTC. This sequence joins TRBV11-1 and TRBJ2-5; 7 nucleotides line up with TRBD1. Looked up from germline, CDR1 is SGHAT and CDR2 is FQDESV (reference sequence). This CDR3 comprises 14 residues.

Concerning this clonotype: One end of the junction fails to match germline, which may point to a read error. The chain recombines TRBV5-6 with TRBJ2-1; the match to TRBD2 covers 8 bases. This CDR3 comprises 17 residues. The germline V gene encodes CDR1 SGHDT and CDR2 YYEEEE. The CDR3: CASSPRGGASLLNEQFF. CDR3 DNA: TGTGCCAGCAGCCCCCGGGGGGGGGCATCTCTCCTCAATGAGCAGTTCTTT.

Of note for this clonotype: A much larger clone differs from this one at a single base, so this may be a read error. This rearrangement joins TRBV7-8 to TRBJ2-5; TRBD1 might be the D (5 bases). The CDR3 spans 15 residues. Germline-derived CDR1 and CDR2 are SGHVS and FQNEAQ. The CDR3 region has the DNA TGTACCAGCAGCGACCAAGGGGCCGGACAAGAGACCCAGTACTTC. Translating it yields CTSSDQGAGQETQYF.

This clonotype came up many times. V usage is TRBV4-2 and J usage is TRBJ2-7; 13 positions match TRBD2. The length of the CDR3 is 15 residues. V lost 4 bases to trimming and J lost 7 bases; unmatched junction nucleotides: 7. Germline assignment: CDR1 LGHNA and CDR2 YNFKEQ. The CDR3 nucleotides read TGTGCCAGCAGCCCGGGGGGACTAGCGGGACGGGAGCAGTACTTC. Its protein product is CASSPGGLAGREQYF.

This clonotype was recorded a few times. A much larger clone differs from this one at a single base, so this may be a read error. This sequence joins TRBV12-3 or TRBV12-4 and TRBJ2-2; a weak D match, TRBD1 (6 bases). CDR3 length: 15 amino acids. CDR3 sequence reads: CTSSLPPDSTGELFF. CDR3 bases: TGTACCAGCAGTCTCCCCCCGGACAGTACCGGGGAGCTGTTTTTT.

The table lists this clonotype with many counts. The chain uses TRBV5-5 and TRBJ2-5, with TRBD1 identical over 11 bases. V dropped 4 bases and J dropped 5; count of bases not matched to a gene: 1. The CDR3 totals 13 residues. Germline V CDR1 and CDR2: SGHKS, YYEKEE (reference sequence). This CDR3 is CASSRDRGETQYF. CDR3 DNA: TGTGCCAGCAGCAGGGACAGGGGGGAGACCCAGTACTTC.

Worth noting for this clonotype: Possible read error: a much larger clone is one base away. The chain couples TRBV7-9 to TRBJ2-5; D not certain. Germline assignment: CDR1 SEHNR and CDR2 FQNEAQ (reference sequence). V was pared by 2 bases and J by 5 bases, with 9 bases between. This CDR3 has 13 amino acids. In DNA, the CDR3 is TGTGCCAGCAGCTTACCCCCGGAGGAGACCCAGTACTTC. Its protein product is CASSLPPEETQYF.

A remark on this clonotype: One base away lies a much larger clone, so this may be a sequencing read error. The chain carries TRBV28 and TRBJ2-5; 7 bases match TRBD2. CDR1 and CDR2 from the germline V gene are MDHEN and SYDVKM. The CDR3 contains 14 residues. The CDR3 spells CASSSGGTFGTQCF. The CDR3 bases are TGTGCCAGCAGTTCCGGGGGGACCTTCGGGACCCAGTGCTTC.

Regarding this clonotype: A much larger clone is a single base away; this may be a read error. The gene calls are TRBV6-2 or TRBV6-3 and TRBJ2-3; 7 bases agree with TRBD2. The CDR3 has 16 amino acids. Germline CDR1 reads MNHEY; CDR2 reads SVGEGT. The V segment lost 7 bases and the J segment 2 bases; nucleotides outside the gene matches: 12. The CDR3 bases are TGTGCCAGCAACCCCAGGGTTGGGGGGGACACAGATACGCAGTATTTT. Translating gives CASNPRVGGDTDTQYF.

J is TRBJ2-1 and V is TRBV5-4, with TRBD2 identical over 7 bases. This CDR3 contains 15 residues. Germline V gene data show CDR1 as SGHNT and CDR2 as YYREEE (reference sequence). J lost 9 bases, V lost 5 bases, and 14 bases had no gene match. The CDR3 bases are TGTGCCAGCAGGCCCGGGACTAACGGTAACAGTGAGCAGTTCTTC. This codes for CASRPGTNGNSEQFF.

This chain links TRBV11-2 with TRBJ2-1; D not certain. CDR3 length equals 14 residues. V shed 1 base and J shed 10 bases, with 14 bases lying between them. The V gene's germline CDR1 is SGHAT and CDR2 FQNNGV. This chain's CDR3 is CASSLVRTSKEQFF. The CDR3 DNA follows: TGTGCCAGCAGCTTAGTACGGACGAGCAAGGAGCAGTTCTTC.

In this sample, this clonotype turned up a few times. The conserved closing phenylalanine or tryptophan is absent in this CDR3, likely reflecting a read error. This chain links TRBV29-1 with TRBJ1-1, with 7 nucleotides matching TRBD1. The CDR3 covers 13 residues. J gave up 7 bases and V 4 bases, and 9 bases lay outside the gene matches. Germline V CDR1 and CDR2: SQVTM, ANQGSEA. The CDR3 nucleotides are TGCAGCGTTGCGTTGGGGACAGCCGATGAAGCTTTCTCT. Translating gives CSVALGTADEAFS.

V is TRBV24-1 and J is TRBJ2-2; no clear D gene. CDR3 size: 14 residues. V was trimmed by 7 bases and J by 3 bases, leaving 11 bases between them. The germline V gene has CDR1 KGHDR and CDR2 SFDVKD. Written as DNA, the CDR3 is TGTGCCACCAGGGATAAATATGACACCGGGGAGCTGTTTTTT. This encodes CATRDKYDTGELFF.

Concerning this clonotype: This may stem from a read error, because a much larger clone lies one nucleotide away. This chain uses TRBV14 with TRBJ1-3; D gene unclear. This CDR3 is 15 amino acids long. Germline V CDR1 and CDR2: SGHDN, FVKESK. CDR3 protein: CACSQDGNSGNTIYF. The DNA for the CDR3 is TGTGCCTGCAGCCAAGATGGGAACTCTGGAAACACCATATATTTT.

About this clonotype: A junction boundary mismatches the germline segment, possibly from a read error. V is TRBV5-6 and J is TRBJ1-5, with D possibly TRBD1 on 5 matching bases. CDR1 and CDR2 from the germline V gene are SGHDT and YYEEEE. The CDR3 length is 14 residues. The CDR3 here is CPSSSAGHNQPQHF. The CDR3 nucleotides read TGTCCCAGCAGCTCCGCAGGGCACAATCAGCCCCAGCATTTT.

This clonotype was observed a single time. At one end the junction does not follow the germline gene, possibly because of a read error. The chain uses TRBV12-3 or TRBV12-4 and TRBJ1-5; no clear D. The CDR3 consists of 13 residues. The CDR3 here is CANSLVGNQPQHF. Written as DNA, the CDR3 is TGTGCCAACAGTTTAGTAGGAAATCAGCCCCAGCATTTC.

Details on this clonotype: The junction departs from the called germline gene at one end, perhaps through a read error. The chain links TRBV29-1 to TRBJ1-2, with D uncertain. Germline lookup yields CDR1 SQVTM and CDR2 ANQGSEA. This CDR3 comprises 11 residues. The CDR3 DNA sequence: TGCGGCGTCAAGGTCGGGGAAGGTTACACCTTC. It specifies CGVKVGEGYTF.